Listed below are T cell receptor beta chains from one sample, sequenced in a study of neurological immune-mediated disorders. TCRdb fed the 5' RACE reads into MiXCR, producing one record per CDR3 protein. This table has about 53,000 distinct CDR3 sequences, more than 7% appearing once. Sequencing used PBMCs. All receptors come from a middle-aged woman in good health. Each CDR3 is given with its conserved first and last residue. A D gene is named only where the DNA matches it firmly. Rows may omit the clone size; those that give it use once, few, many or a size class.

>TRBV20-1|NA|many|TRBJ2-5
CSARNGETQYF
TGCAGTGCTAGAAACGGGGAGACCCAGTACTTC
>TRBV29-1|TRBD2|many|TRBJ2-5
CSVSRGAQETQYF
TGCAGCGTCTCGCGGGGGGCCCAAGAGACCCAGTACTTC
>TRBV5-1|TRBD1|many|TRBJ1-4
CASSSDRGVEKLFF
TGCGCCAGCAGTTCGGACAGGGGAGTCGAAAAACTGTTTTTT
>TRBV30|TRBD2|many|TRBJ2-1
CAWGSGSVLISGSSYNEQFF
TGTGCCTGGGGGTCAGGATCCGTACTCATTAGCGGGAGCTCTTATAATGAGCAGTTCTTC
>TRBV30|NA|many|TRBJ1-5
CAWTWARDQPQHF
TGTGCCTGGACCTGGGCCAGGGATCAGCCCCAGCATTTT
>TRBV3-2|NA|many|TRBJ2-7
CASSQSRQGGPYEQYF
TGTGCCAGCAGCCAATCCCGCCAGGGGGGCCCCTACGAGCAGTACTTC
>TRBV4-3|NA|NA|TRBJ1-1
CASSQKQGNTEAFF
TGCGCCAGCAGCCAAAAGCAGGGGAACACTGAAGCTTTCTTT
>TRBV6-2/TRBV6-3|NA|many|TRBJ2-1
CASNLGGAKSDEQFF
TGTGCCAGTAACCTGGGGGGGGCCAAGTCGGATGAGCAGTTCTTC
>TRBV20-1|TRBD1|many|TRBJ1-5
CSARAAGQGNQPQHF
TGCAGTGCTAGAGCCGCGGGACAGGGCAATCAGCCCCAGCATTTT
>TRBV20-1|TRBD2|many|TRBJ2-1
CSARDKREASPEQFF
TGCAGTGCTAGAGACAAGCGGGAGGCCTCCCCGGAGCAGTTCTTC
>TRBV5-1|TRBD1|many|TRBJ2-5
CASSRGDRGEETQYF
TGCGCCAGCAGCAGGGGCGACAGGGGAGAAGAGACCCAGTACTTC
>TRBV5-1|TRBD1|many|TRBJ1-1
CASSQDRARAFF
TGCGCCAGCAGCCAGGACAGGGCGCGAGCTTTCTTT
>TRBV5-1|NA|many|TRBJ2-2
CASSLVPGYAGELFF
TGCGCCAGCAGCTTGGTTCCAGGGTATGCCGGGGAGCTGTTTTTT
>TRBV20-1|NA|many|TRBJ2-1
CSARVAYLPNEQFF
TGCAGTGCTAGAGTAGCCTACCTCCCCAATGAGCAGTTCTTC
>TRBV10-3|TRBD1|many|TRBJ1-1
CAIGGQGANTEAFF
TGTGCCATCGGAGGCCAGGGGGCGAACACTGAAGCTTTCTTT
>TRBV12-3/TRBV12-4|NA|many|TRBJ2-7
CASRLVTGPQYF
TGTGCCAGCAGGCTAGTCACAGGGCCCCAGTACTTC